These T cell receptor beta chains were read from a single sample in a study of radiation and T cells in renal cell carcinoma. Data came from immunoSEQ multiplex PCR; TCRdb stores just in-frame clones and leaves some out. The data hold 150,000 or so clones, with about nine tenths observed a single time. The sequencing here drew on blood, taken from a patient whose treatment included radiotherapy and nephrectomy. These TCRs come from a woman in her seventies with renal cell carcinoma. Both conserved end residues are part of each CDR3. A D gene is named only where the DNA matches it firmly. Clone size is shown for a subset of rows, as once, few, many or a class of expanded clone.

clone_size	d_call	v_call	j_call	cdr3_aa	cdr3_nt
few	NA	TRBV6-5	TRBJ1-5	CASSLTLEQPQHF	TGTGCCAGCAGCCTAACCCTAGAACAGCCCCAGCATTTT
NA	TRBD1	TRBV19	TRBJ1-5	CASSIGGTGGWVQPQHF	TGTGCCAGTAGTATAGGGGGGACAGGGGGTTGGGTACAGCCCCAGCATTTT
NA	NA	TRBV5-1	TRBJ1-1	CASSLETQNTEAFF	TGCGCCAGCAGCTTGGAAACGCAGAACACTGAAGCTTTCTTT
NA	TRBD1	TRBV5-1	TRBJ1-6	CASRDRSSYNSPLHF	TGCGCCAGCAGGGACAGGAGCTCCTATAATTCACCCCTCCACTTT
NA	TRBD1	TRBV19	TRBJ2-1	CASRGTGAPSSEQFF	TGTGCCAGTAGGGGGACAGGAGCTCCGTCCAGTGAGCAGTTCTTC
NA	NA	TRBV10-3	TRBJ2-3	CATLGGGGADTQYF	TGTGCCACCCTGGGGGGGGGCGGAGCAGATACGCAGTATTTT
NA	NA	TRBV27	TRBJ2-1	CASRQGPYNEQFF	TGTGCCAGTCGCCAAGGCCCCTACAATGAGCAGTTCTTC
NA	NA	TRBV15	TRBJ2-5	CATSAGETQYF	TGTGCCACCAGCGCCGGGGAGACCCAGTACTTC
NA	NA	TRBV7-9	TRBJ2-1	CASSLPHNDEQFF	TGTGCCAGCAGCTTACCTCACAACGATGAGCAGTTCTTC
NA	TRBD1	TRBV27	TRBJ1-2	CASSRQGPDYGYTF	TGTGCCAGCAGTCGACAGGGACCGGACTATGGCTACACCTTC
NA	NA	TRBV6-1	TRBJ2-2	CASSEGRFTGELFF	TGTGCCAGCAGTGAAGGTCGCTTCACCGGGGAGCTGTTTTTT
NA	TRBD1	TRBV10-3	TRBJ1-2	CATEDRHGYTF	TGTGCCACGGAGGACAGGCATGGCTACACCTTC
NA	NA	TRBV9	TRBJ1-2	CASSVGVGTSYGYTF	TGTGCCAGCAGCGTAGGGGTTGGCACCTCCTATGGCTACACCTTC
few	NA	TRBV6-4	TRBJ2-7	CASSDSSYEQYF	TGTGCCAGCAGTGACAGTTCCTACGAGCAGTACTTC
once	NA	TRBV5-6	TRBJ1-1	CASSLNPTGRTEAFF	TGTGCCAGCAGCCTAAATCCCACAGGGCGGACTGAAGCTTTCTTT
NA	NA	TRBV5-1	TRBJ2-1	CASSLNEGGKYNEQFF	TGCGCCAGCAGTCTGAATGAGGGGGGGAAGTACAATGAGCAGTTCTTC
NA	NA	TRBV15	TRBJ1-3	CATSERGGLSGNTIYF	TGTGCCACCAGCGAGAGGGGGGGGCTAAGTGGAAACACCATATATTTT
NA	TRBD1	TRBV9	TRBJ2-7	CASSDRDSGEQYF	TGTGCCAGCAGCGATCGGGACAGTGGCGAGCAGTACTTC
NA	TRBD1	TRBV5-1	TRBJ1-1	CASRSQGAHGDEAFF	TGCGCCAGCAGGTCTCAGGGGGCCCATGGGGATGAAGCTTTCTTT
once	NA	TRBV19	TRBJ2-1	CASSIGRRSSYNEQFF	TGTGCCAGTAGTATAGGTCGGCGGAGCTCCTACAATGAGCAGTTCTTC
NA	TRBD1	TRBV28	TRBJ1-1	CASSLGQANTEAFF	TGTGCCAGCAGTTTAGGACAGGCAAACACTGAAGCTTTCTTT
NA	NA	TRBV11-3	TRBJ1-1	CASSLGVLRNTEAFF	TGTGCCAGCAGCTTAGGGGTATTGCGGAACACTGAAGCTTTCTTT
NA	TRBD2	TRBV7-6	TRBJ2-7	CASSQLAGDYEQYF	TGTGCCAGCAGCCAACTAGCGGGGGACTACGAGCAGTACTTC
NA	NA	TRBV6-5	TRBJ1-1	CASSYQGIGNTEAFF	TGTGCCAGCAGTTACCAGGGCATAGGGAACACTGAAGCTTTCTTT
NA	TRBD2	TRBV15	TRBJ2-5	CATSRGRLAGGETQYF	TGTGCCACCAGCAGAGGGAGGTTAGCGGGGGGGGAGACCCAGTACTTC
NA	TRBD1	TRBV30	TRBJ1-3	CATDRESSGNTIYF	TGTGCCACCGACAGGGAGAGCTCTGGAAACACCATATATTTT
few	TRBD1	TRBV14	TRBJ1-4	CASRRTGGGEKLFF	TGTGCCAGCAGACGGACAGGGGGCGGTGAAAAACTGTTTTTT
NA	NA	TRBV6-5	TRBJ2-7	CASSGGTDYEQYF	TGTGCCAGCAGTGGCGGGACAGACTACGAGCAGTACTTC
NA	NA	TRBV4-3	TRBJ1-1	CASSQDQGLNTEAFF	TGCGCCAGCAGCCAAGATCAGGGGCTGAACACTGAAGCTTTCTTT
NA	NA	TRBV29-1	TRBJ2-1	CSAGSADNEQFF	TGCAGCGCCGGCAGCGCGGACAATGAGCAGTTCTTC
NA	NA	TRBV5-4	TRBJ2-7	CASSPGVGEQYF	TGTGCCAGCAGCCCAGGGGTGGGGGAGCAGTACTTC
NA	TRBD2	TRBV4-3	TRBJ2-7	CASSQVTSGVLYF	TGCGCCAGCAGCCAAGTAACTAGCGGGGTCCTTTACTTC
NA	NA	TRBV5-1	TRBJ1-5	CASSLDGNSNQPQHF	TGCGCCAGCAGCCTCGACGGGAATAGCAATCAGCCCCAGCATTTT
NA	TRBD1	TRBV7-2	TRBJ1-2	CASSLEGQGIYGYTF	TGTGCCAGCAGCTTAGAGGGACAGGGAATCTATGGCTACACCTTC
NA	TRBD1	TRBV15	TRBJ1-1	CATSKDRASEAFF	TGTGCCACCAGCAAGGACAGGGCGTCTGAAGCTTTCTTT
NA	TRBD1	TRBV6-5	TRBJ2-2	CASSVDRVDTGELFF	TGTGCCAGCAGTGTCGACAGGGTGGACACCGGGGAGCTGTTTTTT
NA	NA	TRBV6-1	TRBJ1-3	CASRPASQAGNTIYF	TGTGCCAGCAGGCCTGCTTCCCAGGCCGGAAACACCATATATTTT
NA	TRBD1	TRBV6-6	TRBJ1-5	CASSPGQGASNQPQHF	TGTGCCAGCAGCCCAGGACAGGGGGCAAGCAATCAGCCCCAGCATTTT
NA	TRBD1	TRBV7-9	TRBJ2-7	CASSHNGQGGEQYF	TGTGCCAGCAGCCACAACGGACAGGGGGGTGAGCAGTACTTC
NA	TRBD1	TRBV18	TRBJ1-1	CASSRVGQAGTEAFF	TGTGCCAGCTCACGGGTCGGACAGGCGGGCACTGAAGCTTTCTTT
few	NA	TRBV21-1	TRBJ2-3	CAPEDTQYF	TGTGCCCCCGAGGATACGCAGTATTTT
NA	TRBD1	TRBV9	TRBJ2-4	CASSETQGATKNIQYF	TGTGCCAGCAGCGAAACACAGGGGGCCACCAAAAACATTCAGTACTTC
NA	NA	TRBV29-1	TRBJ1-5	CSVGTGRGQPQHF	TGCAGCGTTGGAACAGGGCGAGGTCAGCCCCAGCATTTT
NA	NA	TRBV15	TRBJ1-6	CATSRDRASPLHF	TGTGCCACCAGCAGAGATCGAGCATCACCCCTCCACTTT
NA	NA	TRBV27	TRBJ2-7	CASRINRAGEQYF	TGTGCCAGCAGAATAAACAGGGCGGGCGAGCAGTACTTC
NA	NA	TRBV6-1	TRBJ1-1	CAGQKDSLNTEAFF	TGTGCCGGGCAGAAGGACAGCCTGAACACTGAAGCTTTCTTT
NA	NA	TRBV4-2	TRBJ1-5	CASSPLGGQPQHF	TGTGCCAGCAGCCCATTGGGGGGACAGCCCCAGCATTTT
NA	NA	TRBV11-1	TRBJ2-1	CASTQTGRSYNEQFF	TGTGCCAGCACCCAAACGGGGCGGTCCTACAATGAGCAGTTCTTC
NA	NA	TRBV30	TRBJ1-1	CAWSVSVRNTEAFF	TGTGCCTGGAGTGTAAGTGTAAGGAACACTGAAGCTTTCTTT
NA	NA	TRBV5-1	TRBJ2-3	CASSRDVGTDTQYF	TGTGCCAGCAGCAGGGACGTAGGTACAGATACGCAGTATTTT
once	NA	TRBV7-9	TRBJ1-2	CASSGTSKGYTF	TGTGCCAGCTCCGGCACCTCTAAAGGCTACACCTTC
NA	NA	TRBV7-2	TRBJ1-2	CASSLGRANYGYTF	TGTGCCAGCAGCTTAGGCAGGGCTAACTATGGCTACACCTTC
NA	NA	TRBV6-6	TRBJ2-5	CASSRQETQYF	TGTGCCAGCAGTCGCCAAGAGACCCAGTACTTC